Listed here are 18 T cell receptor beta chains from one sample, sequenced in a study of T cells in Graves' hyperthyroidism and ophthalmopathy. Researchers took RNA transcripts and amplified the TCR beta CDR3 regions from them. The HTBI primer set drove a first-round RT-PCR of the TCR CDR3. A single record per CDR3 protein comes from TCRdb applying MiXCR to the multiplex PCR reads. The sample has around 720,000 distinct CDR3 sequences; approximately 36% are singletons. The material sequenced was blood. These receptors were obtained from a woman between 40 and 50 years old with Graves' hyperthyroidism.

The CDR3 loop is CASGQQIRLGHINSPLHF. The CDR3, as DNA: TGTGCCAGCGGCCAACAGATCAGGCTGGGCCATATTAATTCACCCCTCCACTTT. The V call is TRBV5-4, the J call TRBJ1-6; D ambiguous. Trimming cost V 7 bases and J 6 bases, with 26 bases left between them. The germline gives CDR1 SGHNT, CDR2 YYREEE (reference sequence). This CDR3 comprises 18 residues.

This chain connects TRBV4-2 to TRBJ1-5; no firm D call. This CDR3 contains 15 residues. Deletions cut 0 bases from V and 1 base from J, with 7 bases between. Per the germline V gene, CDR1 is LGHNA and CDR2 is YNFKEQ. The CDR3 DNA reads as TGTGCCAGCAGCCAAGATTGGGGAAGCAATCAGCCCCAGCATTTT. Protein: CASSQDWGSNQPQHF.

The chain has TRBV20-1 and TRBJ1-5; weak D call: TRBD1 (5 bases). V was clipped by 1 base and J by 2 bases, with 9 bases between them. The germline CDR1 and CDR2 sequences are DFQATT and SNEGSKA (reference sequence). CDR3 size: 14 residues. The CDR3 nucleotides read TGCAGTGCTAGAGGGGGGTATCGCAATCAGCCCCAGCATTTT. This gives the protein CSARGGYRNQPQHF.

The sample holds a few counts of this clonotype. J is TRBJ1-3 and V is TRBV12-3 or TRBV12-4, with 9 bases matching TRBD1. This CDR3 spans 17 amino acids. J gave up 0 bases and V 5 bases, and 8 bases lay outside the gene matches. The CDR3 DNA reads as TGTGCCAGCAGTCCCGTATTGGACAGGGGCTCTGGAAACACCATATATTTT. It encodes CASSPVLDRGSGNTIYF.

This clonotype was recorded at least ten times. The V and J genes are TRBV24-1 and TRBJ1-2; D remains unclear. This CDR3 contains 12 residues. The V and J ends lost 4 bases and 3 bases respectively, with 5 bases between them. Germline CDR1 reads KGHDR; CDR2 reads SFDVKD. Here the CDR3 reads CATSDQDYGYTF. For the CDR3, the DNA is TGTGCCACCAGTGACCAGGACTATGGCTACACCTTC.

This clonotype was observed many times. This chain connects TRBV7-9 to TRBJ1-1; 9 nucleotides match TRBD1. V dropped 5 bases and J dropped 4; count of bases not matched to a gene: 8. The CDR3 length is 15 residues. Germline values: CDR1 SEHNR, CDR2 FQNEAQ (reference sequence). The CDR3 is CASSALQGALTEAFF. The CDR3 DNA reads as TGTGCCAGCAGCGCCCTACAGGGGGCCCTCACTGAAGCTTTCTTT. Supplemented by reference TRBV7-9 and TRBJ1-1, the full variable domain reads DTGVSQNPRHKITKRGQNVTFRCDPISEHNRLYWYRQTLGQGPEFLTYFQNEAQLEKSRLLSDRFSAERPKGSFSTLEIQRTEQGDSAMYLCASSALQGALTEAFFGQGTRLTVV.

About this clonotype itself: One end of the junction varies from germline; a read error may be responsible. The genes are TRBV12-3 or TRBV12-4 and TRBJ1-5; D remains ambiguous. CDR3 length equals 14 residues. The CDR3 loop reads CAGSFTPSNQPQHF. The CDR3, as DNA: TGTGCCGGCAGTTTTACGCCGAGCAATCAGCCCCAGCATTTT.

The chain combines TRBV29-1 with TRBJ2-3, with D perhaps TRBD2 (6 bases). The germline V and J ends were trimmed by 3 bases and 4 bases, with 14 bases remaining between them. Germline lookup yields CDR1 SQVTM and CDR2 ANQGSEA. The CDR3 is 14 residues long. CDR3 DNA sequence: TGCAGCGTTGAGCCCGGGAGAGGTGCAGATACGCAGTATTTT. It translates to CSVEPGRGADTQYF.

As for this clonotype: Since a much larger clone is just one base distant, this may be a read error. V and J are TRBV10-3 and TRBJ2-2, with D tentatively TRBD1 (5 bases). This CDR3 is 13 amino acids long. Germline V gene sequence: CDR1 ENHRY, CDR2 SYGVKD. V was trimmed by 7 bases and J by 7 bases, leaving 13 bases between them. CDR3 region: CAINEFRDGELFF. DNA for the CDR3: TGTGCCATCAACGAGTTCAGGGACGGGGAGCTGTTTTTT.

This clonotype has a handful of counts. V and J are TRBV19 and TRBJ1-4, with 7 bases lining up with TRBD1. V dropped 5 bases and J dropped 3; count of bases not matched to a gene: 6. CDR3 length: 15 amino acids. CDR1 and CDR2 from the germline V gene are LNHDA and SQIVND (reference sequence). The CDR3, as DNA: TGTGCCAGTAGTTCCGGGACAGCATCTAATGAAAAACTGTTTTTT. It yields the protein CASSSGTASNEKLFF.

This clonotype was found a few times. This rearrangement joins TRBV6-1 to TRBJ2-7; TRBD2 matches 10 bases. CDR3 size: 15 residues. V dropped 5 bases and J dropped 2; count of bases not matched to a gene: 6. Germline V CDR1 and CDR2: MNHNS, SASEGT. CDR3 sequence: CASSPGLAVPYEQYF. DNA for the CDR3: TGTGCCAGCAGTCCCGGACTAGCGGTTCCCTACGAGCAGTACTTC.

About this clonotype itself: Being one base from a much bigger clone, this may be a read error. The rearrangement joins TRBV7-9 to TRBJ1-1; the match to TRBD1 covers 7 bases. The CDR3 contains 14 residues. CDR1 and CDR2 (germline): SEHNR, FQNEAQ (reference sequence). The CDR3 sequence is CASSYGQAGTEALF. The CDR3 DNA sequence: TGTGCCAGCAGCTACGGACAGGCGGGCACTGAAGCTCTCTTT. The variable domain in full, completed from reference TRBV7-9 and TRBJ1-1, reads DTGVSQNPRHKITKRGQNVTFRCDPISEHNRLYWYRQTLGQGPEFLTYFQNEAQLEKSRLLSDRFSAERPKGSFSTLEIQRTEQGDSAMYLCASSYGQAGTEALFGQGTRLTVV.

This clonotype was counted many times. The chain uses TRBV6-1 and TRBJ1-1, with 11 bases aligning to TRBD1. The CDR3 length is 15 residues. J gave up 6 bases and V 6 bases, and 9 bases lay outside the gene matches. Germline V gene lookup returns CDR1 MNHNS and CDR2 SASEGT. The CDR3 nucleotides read TGTGCCAGCAGCGGACAGGGGGCCCAAGGCGCTGAAGCTTTCTTT. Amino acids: CASSGQGAQGAEAFF.

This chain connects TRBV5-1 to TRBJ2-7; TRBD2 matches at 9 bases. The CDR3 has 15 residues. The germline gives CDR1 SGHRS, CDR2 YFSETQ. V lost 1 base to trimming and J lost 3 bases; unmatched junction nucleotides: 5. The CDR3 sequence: CASSLLGGRVYEQYF. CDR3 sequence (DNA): TGCGCCAGCAGCTTGCTGGGCGGGAGGGTCTACGAGCAGTACTTC.

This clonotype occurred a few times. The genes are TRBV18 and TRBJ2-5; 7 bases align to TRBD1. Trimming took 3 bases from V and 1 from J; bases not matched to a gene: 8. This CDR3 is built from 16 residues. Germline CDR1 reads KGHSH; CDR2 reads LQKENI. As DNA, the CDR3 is TGTGCCAGCTCACCCTTGACCCGGACAGGCCAAGAGACCCAGTACTTC. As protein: CASSPLTRTGQETQYF.

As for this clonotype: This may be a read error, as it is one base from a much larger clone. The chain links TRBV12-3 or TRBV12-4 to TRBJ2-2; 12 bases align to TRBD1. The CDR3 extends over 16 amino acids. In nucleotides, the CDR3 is TGTGCCGGCAGACCCTCCGGGACAGGGGGCGGCGGGGAGCTGTTTTTT. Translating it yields CAGRPSGTGGGGELFF.

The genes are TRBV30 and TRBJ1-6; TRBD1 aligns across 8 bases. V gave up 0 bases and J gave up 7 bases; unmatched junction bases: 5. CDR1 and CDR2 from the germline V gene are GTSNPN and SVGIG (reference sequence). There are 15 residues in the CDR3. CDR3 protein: CAWSVRDRTNSPLHF. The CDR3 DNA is TGTGCCTGGAGTGTACGGGACAGGACGAATTCACCCCTCCACTTT.

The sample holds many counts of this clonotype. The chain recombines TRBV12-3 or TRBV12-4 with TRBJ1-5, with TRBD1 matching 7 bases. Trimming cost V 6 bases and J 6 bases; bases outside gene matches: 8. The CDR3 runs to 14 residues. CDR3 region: CASSQGVTRQPQHF. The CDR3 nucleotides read TGTGCCAGCAGCCAGGGGGTGACACGTCAGCCCCAGCATTTT.